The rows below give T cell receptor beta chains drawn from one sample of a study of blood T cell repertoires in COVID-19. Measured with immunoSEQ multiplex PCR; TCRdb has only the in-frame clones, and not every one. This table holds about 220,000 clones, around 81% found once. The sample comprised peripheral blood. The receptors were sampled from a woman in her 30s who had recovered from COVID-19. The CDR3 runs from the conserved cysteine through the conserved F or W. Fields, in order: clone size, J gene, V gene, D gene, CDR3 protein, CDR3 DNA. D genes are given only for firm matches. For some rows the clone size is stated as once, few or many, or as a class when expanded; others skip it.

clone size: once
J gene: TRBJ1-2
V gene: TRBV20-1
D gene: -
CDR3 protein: CSASLNYGYTF
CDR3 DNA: TGCAGTGCTAGTCTTAACTATGGCTACACCTTC

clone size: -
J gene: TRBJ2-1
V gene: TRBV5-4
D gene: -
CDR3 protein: CASAGNNEQFF
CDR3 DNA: TGTGCCAGTGCGGGTAACAATGAGCAGTTCTTC

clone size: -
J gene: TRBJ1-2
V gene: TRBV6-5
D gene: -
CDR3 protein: CASSYGREIYGYTF
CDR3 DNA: TGTGCCAGCAGTTACGGGCGGGAGATCTATGGCTACACCTTC

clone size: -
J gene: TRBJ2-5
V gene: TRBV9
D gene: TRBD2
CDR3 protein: CASSTSGRYETQYF
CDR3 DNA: TGTGCCAGCTCGACTAGCGGGAGGTATGAGACCCAGTACTTC

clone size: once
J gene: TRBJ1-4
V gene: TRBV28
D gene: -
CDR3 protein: CASSSLGREEDEKLFF
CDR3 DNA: TGTGCCAGCAGTTCCCTCGGCAGGGAAGAGGATGAAAAACTGTTTTTT

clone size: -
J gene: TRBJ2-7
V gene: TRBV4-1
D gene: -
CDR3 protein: CASSPTGGQGAYEQYF
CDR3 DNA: TGCGCCAGCAGCCCCACGGGTGGACAAGGAGCCTACGAGCAGTACTTC

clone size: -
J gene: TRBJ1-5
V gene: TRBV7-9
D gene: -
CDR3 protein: CASTLTGDQPQHF
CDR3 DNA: TGTGCCAGCACCCTGACAGGCGACCAGCCCCAGCATTTT

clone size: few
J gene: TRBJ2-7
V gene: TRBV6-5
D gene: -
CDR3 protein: CASSYPVDSQYF
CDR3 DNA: TGTGCCAGCAGTTACCCAGTAGACTCGCAGTACTTC

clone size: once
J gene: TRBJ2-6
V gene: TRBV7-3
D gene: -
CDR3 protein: CASSSPGANVLTF
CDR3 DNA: TGTGCCAGCAGCTCCCCAGGGGCCAACGTCCTGACTTTC

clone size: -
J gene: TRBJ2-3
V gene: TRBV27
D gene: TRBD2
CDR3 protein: CASSSTGTSVGTQYF
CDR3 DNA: TGTGCCAGCAGTTCGACCGGGACTAGCGTAGGTACGCAGTATTTT

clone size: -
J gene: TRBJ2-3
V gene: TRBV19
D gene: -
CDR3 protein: CASSIDHQGGTDTQYF
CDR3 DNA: TGTGCCAGTAGTATAGATCATCAGGGCGGCACAGATACGCAGTATTTT

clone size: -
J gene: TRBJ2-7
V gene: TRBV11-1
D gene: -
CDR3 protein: CASSLRGGMAYEQYF
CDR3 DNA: TGTGCCAGCAGCCTGCGTGGAGGGATGGCCTACGAGCAGTACTTC

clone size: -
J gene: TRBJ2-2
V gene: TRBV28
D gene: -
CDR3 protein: CASSQGLLDNTGELFF
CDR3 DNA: TGTGCCAGCAGCCAAGGACTACTTGATAATACCGGGGAGCTGTTTTTT

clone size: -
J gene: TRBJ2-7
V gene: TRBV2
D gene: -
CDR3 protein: CASTQDFYEQYF
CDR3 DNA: TGTGCCAGCACTCAGGATTTCTACGAGCAGTACTTC

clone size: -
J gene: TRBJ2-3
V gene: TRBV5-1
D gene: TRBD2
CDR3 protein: CASSHTSDSTDTQYF
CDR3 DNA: TGCGCCAGCAGCCATACTAGCGATAGCACAGATACGCAGTATTTT

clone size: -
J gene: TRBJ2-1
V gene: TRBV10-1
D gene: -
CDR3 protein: CASSESVSALNEQFF
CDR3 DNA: TGCGCCAGCAGTGAGTCAGTCAGCGCACTCAATGAGCAGTTCTTC

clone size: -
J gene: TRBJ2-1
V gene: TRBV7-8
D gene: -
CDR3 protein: CASSSQIGTRNEQFF
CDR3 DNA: TGTGCCAGCAGCTCACAAATTGGTACTAGGAATGAGCAGTTCTTC

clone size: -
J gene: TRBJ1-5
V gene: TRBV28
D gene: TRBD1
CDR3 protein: CATRGQGYYSNQPQHF
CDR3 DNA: TGTGCCACCAGGGGGCAGGGGTACTATAGCAATCAGCCCCAGCATTTT

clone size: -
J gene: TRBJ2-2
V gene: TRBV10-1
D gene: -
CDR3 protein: CASSELLGATNTGELFF
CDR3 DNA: TGCGCCAGCAGTGAGCTACTGGGAGCTACGAACACCGGGGAGCTGTTTTTT

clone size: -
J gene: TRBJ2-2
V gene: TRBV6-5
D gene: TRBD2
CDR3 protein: CASSRLAADTGELFF
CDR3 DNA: TGTGCCAGCAGTCGACTAGCGGCGGACACCGGGGAGCTGTTTTTT

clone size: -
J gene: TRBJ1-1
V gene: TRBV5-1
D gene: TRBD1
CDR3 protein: CASSSTDRGPEAFF
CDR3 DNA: TGCGCCAGCAGCTCTACAGACAGGGGACCTGAAGCTTTCTTT

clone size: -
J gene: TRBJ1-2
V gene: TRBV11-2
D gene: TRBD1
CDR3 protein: CASSSGTDINYGYTF
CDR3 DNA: TGTGCCAGCAGCTCAGGGACAGATATAAACTATGGCTACACCTTC

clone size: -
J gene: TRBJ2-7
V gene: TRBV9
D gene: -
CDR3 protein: CASSVEAGVYEQYF
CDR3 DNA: TGTGCCAGCAGCGTAGAGGCAGGGGTCTACGAGCAGTACTTC

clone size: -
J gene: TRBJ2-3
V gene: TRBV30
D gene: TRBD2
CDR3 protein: CAWSVGTSGGAFMGDTQYF
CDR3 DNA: TGTGCCTGGAGTGTGGGGACTAGCGGGGGAGCTTTTATGGGAGATACGCAGTATTTT

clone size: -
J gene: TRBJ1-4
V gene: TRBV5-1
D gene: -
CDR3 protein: CASSLAEYTEKLFF
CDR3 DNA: TGCGCCAGCAGCTTGGCGGAGTATACTGAAAAACTGTTTTTT

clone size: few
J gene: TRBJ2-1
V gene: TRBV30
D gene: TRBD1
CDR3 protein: CAWSVRGPDEQFF
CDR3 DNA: TGTGCCTGGAGTGTGAGGGGGCCTGATGAGCAGTTCTTC

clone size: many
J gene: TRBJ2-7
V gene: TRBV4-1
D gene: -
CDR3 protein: CASSQTMTGAGEYEQYF
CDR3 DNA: TGCGCCAGCAGCCAAACTATGACAGGGGCGGGAGAGTACGAGCAGTACTTC

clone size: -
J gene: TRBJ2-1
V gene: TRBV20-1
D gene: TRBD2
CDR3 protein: CSASWAGLVPSSQVF
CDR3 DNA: TGCAGTGCTAGTTGGGCGGGACTAGTGCCCTCCTCTCAAGTCTTC

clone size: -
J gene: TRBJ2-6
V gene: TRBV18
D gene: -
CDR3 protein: CASSPPPGANVLTF
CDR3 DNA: TGTGCCAGCTCACCACCGCCGGGAGCCAACGTCCTGACTTTC

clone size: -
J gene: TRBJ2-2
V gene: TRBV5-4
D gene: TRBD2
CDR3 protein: CASYRPGGTGELFF
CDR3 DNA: TGTGCCAGCTATCGGCCGGGAGGGACCGGGGAGCTGTTTTTT

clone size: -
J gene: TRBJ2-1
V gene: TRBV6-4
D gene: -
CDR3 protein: CASRGQRESDYNEQFF
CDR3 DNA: TGTGCCAGCAGAGGTCAGAGGGAGTCCGACTACAATGAGCAGTTCTTC

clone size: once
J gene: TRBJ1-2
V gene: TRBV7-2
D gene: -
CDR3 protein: CASRDGHPRGGYTF
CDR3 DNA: TGTGCCAGCAGGGATGGCCATCCCCGGGGTGGCTACACCTTC

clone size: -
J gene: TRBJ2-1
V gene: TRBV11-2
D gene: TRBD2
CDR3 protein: CASRRTSDEQFF
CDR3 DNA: TGTGCCAGCAGACGGACTAGTGATGAGCAGTTCTTC

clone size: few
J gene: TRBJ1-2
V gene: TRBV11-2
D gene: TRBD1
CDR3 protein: CASSLNRGVYGYTF
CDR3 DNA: TGTGCCAGCAGCTTAAACAGGGGAGTCTATGGCTACACCTTC

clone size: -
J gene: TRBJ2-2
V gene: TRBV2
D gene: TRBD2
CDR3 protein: CASRGLAGPATGELFF
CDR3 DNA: TGTGCCAGCAGAGGACTAGCGGGTCCCGCCACCGGGGAGCTGTTTTTT

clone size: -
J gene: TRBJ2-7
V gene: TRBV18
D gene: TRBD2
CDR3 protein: CASSPQLAASYEQYF
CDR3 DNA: TGTGCCAGCTCACCCCAACTAGCGGCCTCCTACGAGCAGTACTTC

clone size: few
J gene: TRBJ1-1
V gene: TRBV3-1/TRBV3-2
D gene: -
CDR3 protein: CASSGGLPRTEAFF
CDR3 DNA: TGTGCCAGCAGCGGCGGACTACCTCGGACTGAAGCTTTCTTT

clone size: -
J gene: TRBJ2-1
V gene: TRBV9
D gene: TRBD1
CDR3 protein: CASSTPQGPHRYEQFF
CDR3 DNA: TGTGCCAGCAGCACACCACAGGGGCCCCATAGGTATGAGCAGTTCTTC

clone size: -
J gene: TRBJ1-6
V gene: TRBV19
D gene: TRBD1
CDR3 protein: CASSIGSAGGRNSPLHF
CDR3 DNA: TGTGCCAGTAGTATTGGTTCGGCAGGGGGTCGTAATTCACCCCTCCACTTT

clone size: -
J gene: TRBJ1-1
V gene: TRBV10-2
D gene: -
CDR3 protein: CASSEQALDTEAFF
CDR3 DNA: TGCGCCAGCAGTGAACAGGCCCTGGACACTGAAGCTTTCTTT

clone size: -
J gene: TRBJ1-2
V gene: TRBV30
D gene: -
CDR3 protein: CAWSVAYGYTF
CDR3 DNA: TGTGCCTGGAGTGTGGCCTATGGCTACACCTTC

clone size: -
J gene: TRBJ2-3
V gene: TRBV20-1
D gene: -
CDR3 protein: CSARDLTQYF
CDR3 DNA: TGCAGTGCTAGAGATCTAACGCAGTATTTT

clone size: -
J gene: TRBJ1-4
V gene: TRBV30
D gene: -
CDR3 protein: CAWSITNEKLFF
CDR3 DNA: TGTGCCTGGAGCATAACTAATGAAAAACTGTTTTTT

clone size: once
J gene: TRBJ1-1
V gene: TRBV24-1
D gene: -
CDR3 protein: CATSAVGTPEDTEAFF
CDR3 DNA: TGTGCCACCAGTGCCGTCGGGACTCCGGAGGACACTGAAGCTTTCTTT

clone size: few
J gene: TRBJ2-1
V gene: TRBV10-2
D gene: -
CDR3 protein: CASSDRAIYNEQFF
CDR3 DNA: TGCGCCAGCAGTGACAGGGCAATCTACAATGAGCAGTTCTTC

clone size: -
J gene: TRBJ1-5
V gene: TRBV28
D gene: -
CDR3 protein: CASSEVERAQHF
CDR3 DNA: TGTGCCAGCAGTGAAGTAGAGCGAGCCCAGCATTTT

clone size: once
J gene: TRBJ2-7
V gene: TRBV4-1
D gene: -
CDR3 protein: CASSQAIPGFSYSTSGEQYF
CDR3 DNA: TGCGCCAGCAGCCAAGCGATACCGGGATTTAGCTATTCAACTTCGGGCGAGCAGTACTTC

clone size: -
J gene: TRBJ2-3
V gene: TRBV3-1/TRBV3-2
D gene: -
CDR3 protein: CASSQDSGTFSLGTQYF
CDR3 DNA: TGTGCCAGCAGCCAAGATTCAGGGACTTTCTCACTTGGGACGCAGTATTTT

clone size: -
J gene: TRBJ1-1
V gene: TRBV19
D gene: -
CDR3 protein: CASSIGGMDEAFF
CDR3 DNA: TGTGCCAGTAGTATCGGCGGGATGGATGAAGCTTTCTTT

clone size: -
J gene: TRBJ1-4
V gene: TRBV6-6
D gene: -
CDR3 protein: CASSFLEGNEKLFF
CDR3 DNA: TGTGCCAGCAGTTTCCTGGAGGGGAATGAAAAACTGTTTTTT